These 2 T cell receptor beta chains share one sample of origin, sequenced in a study of blood T cell repertoires in COVID-19. This table comes from immunoSEQ multiplex PCR, and its TCRdb copy is limited to in-frame clones, with some not included. The repertoire includes just under 150,000 clones, about 89% of them detected once, and about two fifths sits in the top ten. The sequenced material came from peripheral blood. The receptor source for this set is a man aged 45-65 years who had recovered from COVID-19.

The chain has TRBV4-1 and TRBJ1-4; TRBD1 matches at 8 bases. Germline V gene sequence: CDR1 MGHRA, CDR2 YSYEKL. This CDR3 has 13 residues. V was pared by 7 bases and J by 8 bases, with 6 bases of the junction left unmatched. The DNA for the CDR3 is TGCGCCAGCAATCGGGGACAGGCGGAAAAACTGTTTTTT. This encodes CASNRGQAEKLFF.

This chain links TRBV7-9 with TRBJ2-5; 8 nucleotides align to TRBD2. V was clipped by 2 bases and J by 5 bases; unmatched bases: 7. Germline values: CDR1 SEHNR, CDR2 FQNEAQ (reference sequence). The CDR3 totals 15 residues. The CDR3 nucleotides are TGTGCCAGCAGCTTACAGCGGGGGTTGGTGGAGACCCAGTACTTC. It specifies CASSLQRGLVETQYF.